Below are 28 T cell receptor beta chains sequenced from a single sample in a study of T-cell reconstitution after alpha-beta-depleted transplantation in children. Unique molecular identifiers were used to barcode this TCRbeta library. TCRdb used MiXCR to reprocess the PCR reads, holding one entry per CDR3 protein. The sample includes 490,000 or so distinct CDR3 sequences, 9.5% to 15% of them seen just once. This specimen consisted of PBMCs from the stem cell graft donor, obtained from the stem cell graft. These receptors all come from a human donor who donated a stem cell graft to a child with combined immunodeficiency.

The rearrangement joins TRBV7-9 to TRBJ2-1, with unresolved D. The CDR3 is made up of 14 amino acids. Trimming shortened V by 1 base and J by 6 bases, and 10 bases separated the two germline ends. Germline V gives CDR1 SEHNR, CDR2 FQNEAQ (reference sequence). Here the CDR3 DNA reads TGTGCCAGCAGCTTAGTAGCAGTGTTCAATGAGCAGTTCTTC. It yields the protein CASSLVAVFNEQFF.

This clonotype was picked up a small number of times. The genes are TRBV15 and TRBJ2-7, with 12 bases that match TRBD2. The CDR3 is 18 amino acids. Unmatched junction bases numbered 11, after V lost 0 bases and J lost 5 bases. Germline V lookup: CDR1 LNHNV, CDR2 YYDKDF (reference sequence). The CDR3, as DNA: TGTGCCACCAGCAGAGATGTCCTAGCGGGGGGGAATGTCGACGAGCAGTACTTC. Its protein is CATSRDVLAGGNVDEQYF. Based on the CDR3 plus reference TRBV15 and TRBJ2-7, the full variable domain is DAMVIQNPRYQVTQFGKPVTLSCSQTLNHNVMYWYQQKSSQAPKLLFHYYDKDFNNEADTPDNFQSRRPNTSFCFLDIRSPGLGDTAMYLCATSRDVLAGGNVDEQYFGPGTRLTVT.

This clonotype appeared a few times. V usage is TRBV20-1 and J usage is TRBJ1-1, with unresolved D. Trimming left V 3 bases short and J 0 bases short, with 8 bases between. Germline V gene sequence: CDR1 DFQATT, CDR2 SNEGSKA (reference sequence). This CDR3 spans 13 amino acids. Here the CDR3 reads CSASPQVNTEAFF. CDR3 in DNA: TGCAGTGCTAGCCCCCAAGTGAACACTGAAGCTTTCTTT.

The chain has TRBV5-1 and TRBJ2-7; 10 bases fit TRBD1. From germline, CDR1 is SGHRS and CDR2 YFSETQ. The CDR3 runs 15 residues. Trimming at V came to 4 bases and at J to 0 bases, leaving 4 bases not matched to a gene. CDR3 sequence (DNA): TGCGCCAGCAGCCCATGGGACAGGGGCTCCTACGAGCAGTACTTC. Its translation is CASSPWDRGSYEQYF.

There are many counts of this clonotype. This chain's CDR3 is CASSAGRDNEQFF. The DNA for the CDR3 is TGTGCCAGCAGCGCAGGTAGGGACAATGAGCAGTTCTTC. The chain has TRBV9 and TRBJ2-1, with unresolved D. V gave up 3 bases and J gave up 5 bases, with 9 bases separating them. Germline assignment: CDR1 SGDLS and CDR2 YYNGEE. CDR3 length: 13 residues.

This clonotype was observed at least ten times. This chain links TRBV6-6 with TRBJ1-1; D gene uncertain. Germline loops: CDR1 MNHNY, CDR2 SVGAGI (reference sequence). The CDR3 consists of 11 residues. Trimming left V 4 bases short and J 7 bases short, with 7 bases between. The CDR3 DNA reads as TGTGCCAGCAGTTTGTTTGATGAAGCTTTCTTT. Protein sequence: CASSLFDEAFF.

V and J are TRBV11-3 and TRBJ2-3; TRBD2 aligns across 14 bases. This CDR3 has 17 amino acids. Germline V lookup: CDR1 SGHNT, CDR2 YENEEA. After removal of 5 bases from V and 3 bases from J, the junction contained 7 bases not matched to a gene. Written as DNA, the CDR3 is TGTGCCAGCAGCCCCTGGGGACTAGCGGGAGAGACAGATACGCAGTATTTT. Its protein is CASSPWGLAGETDTQYF.

This clonotype was recorded many times. This sequence joins TRBV20-1 and TRBJ2-1; D may be TRBD2 (6 bases). The CDR3 is 12 residues long. Germline V CDR1 and CDR2: DFQATT, SNEGSKA (reference sequence). CDR3 DNA: TGCATTCCCAGCACTGGGGGGAATGAGCAGTTCTTC. This sequence encodes CIPSTGGNEQFF.

This clonotype was observed a handful of times. This chain links TRBV20-1 with TRBJ2-7, with 9 bases aligning to TRBD2. Germline CDR1 reads DFQATT; CDR2 reads SNEGSKA (reference sequence). V shed 4 bases and J 5 bases; nucleotides not matched to a gene: 15. The CDR3 loop spans 16 amino acids. CDR3 residues: CSAIPKGLAGNHEQYF. CDR3 in DNA: TGCAGTGCTATCCCTAAGGGCCTAGCGGGAAACCACGAGCAGTACTTC.

This clonotype came up many times. The chain couples TRBV29-1 to TRBJ2-1; 9 bases agree with TRBD2. Germline CDR1 and CDR2: SQVTM and ANQGSEA. After removal of 4 bases from V and 0 bases from J, the junction contained 1 base not matched to a gene. The CDR3 length is 14 residues. The CDR3 coding sequence is TGCAGCGTTGGAGCGGGAGGCTCCTACAATGAGCAGTTCTTC. Protein: CSVGAGGSYNEQFF.

V is TRBV12-3 or TRBV12-4 and J is TRBJ1-2; possible D gene TRBD1, 5 bases. V was cut by 7 bases and J by 1 base, with 22 bases left in between. The CDR3 has 17 residues. The CDR3 protein is CASTPGTRGYGNYGYTF. DNA of the CDR3: TGTGCCAGCACCCCTGGAACCCGGGGGTATGGTAACTATGGCTACACCTTC.

This clonotype occurred a few times. The V gene is TRBV20-1, the J gene TRBJ2-1; a possible D gene is TRBD1 (6 bases). This CDR3 comprises 13 residues. Germline loops: CDR1 DFQATT, CDR2 SNEGSKA (reference sequence). V lost 4 bases and J 9 bases, leaving 16 bases between the germline ends. The CDR3 sequence: CSATSGVQTEQFF. Written as DNA, the CDR3 is TGCAGTGCTACCTCAGGGGTTCAAACTGAGCAGTTCTTC.

This clonotype was observed at least ten times. CDR3 region: CASRQDRGSEQYF. CDR3 nucleotide sequence: TGTGCCAGCAGACAGGACAGGGGGAGCGAGCAGTACTTC. The chain employs TRBV6-1 and TRBJ2-7; 10 bases agree with TRBD1. The CDR3 extends over 13 amino acids. The V segment lost 6 bases and the J segment 6 bases; nucleotides outside the gene matches: 5. Germline lookup yields CDR1 MNHNS and CDR2 SASEGT.

This clonotype has only a few counts. The V gene is TRBV19, the J gene TRBJ2-2, with a tentative D call TRBD1 (5 bases). The ends were cut back, 0 bases at V and 1 base at J, with 21 bases in the middle. Germline CDR1 is LNHDA and CDR2 is SQIVND (reference sequence). This CDR3 spans 20 amino acids. CDR3 region: CASSIDQPPTDAMNTGELFF. The CDR3 DNA follows: TGTGCCAGTAGTATAGACCAACCCCCGACAGACGCTATGAACACCGGGGAGCTGTTTTTT.

The DNA of the CDR3 is TGTGCCAGCAGTCCCCAGGTCGACACTGAAGCTTTCTTT. Its translation: CASSPQVDTEAFF. The chain is built from TRBV12-3 or TRBV12-4 and TRBJ1-1; D is unresolved. V dropped 5 bases and J dropped 3 bases, with 10 bases sitting between them. This CDR3 is 13 amino acids long.

This clonotype was counted between two and nine times. This chain joins TRBV7-9 and TRBJ2-7; TRBD1 agrees at 7 bases. Looked up from germline, CDR1 is SEHNR and CDR2 is FQNEAQ (reference sequence). The CDR3 length is 15 residues. The J segment lost 7 bases and the V segment lost 5 bases, leaving 14 bases of the junction unmatched. The CDR3 bases are TGTGCCAGCAGCCTCTTGACAGGGCGAAGAGAAGAGCAGTACTTC. It specifies CASSLLTGRREEQYF.

This clonotype has ten or more counts. The chain recombines TRBV29-1 with TRBJ2-1; D might be TRBD2 (5 bases). The germline CDR1 and CDR2 sequences are SQVTM and ANQGSEA. Trimming shortened V by 6 bases and J by 6 bases, and 12 bases separated the two germline ends. The CDR3 sequence is 12 residues long. CDR3 residues: CSVLPEVNEQFF. The CDR3 DNA reads as TGCAGCGTCCTCCCGGAGGTCAATGAGCAGTTCTTC.

This rearrangement joins TRBV6-1 to TRBJ2-2; D call uncertain. The V and J ends lost 2 bases and 1 base respectively, with 8 bases between them. There are 15 residues in the CDR3. The germline V gene has CDR1 MNHNS and CDR2 SASEGT. The CDR3 DNA reads TGTGCCAGCAGTGAAATACGGCTGAACACCGGGGAGCTGTTTTTT. It yields the protein CASSEIRLNTGELFF.

This clonotype was observed a handful of times. This chain uses TRBV4-1 with TRBJ2-7, with TRBD2 identical over 8 bases. Unmatched junction bases numbered 4, after V lost 1 base and J lost 2 bases. CDR1 is MGHRA and CDR2 is YSYEKL in the germline V gene. The CDR3 consists of 15 residues. The CDR3 sequence: CASSQVAGTTYEQYF. The CDR3 bases are TGCGCCAGCAGCCAAGTAGCGGGAACGACCTACGAGCAGTACTTC.

This chain connects TRBV5-1 to TRBJ2-1; TRBD2 might be the D (6 bases). From germline, CDR1 is SGHRS and CDR2 YFSETQ. V was clipped by 4 bases and J by 6 bases, with 23 bases between them. CDR3 length: 17 residues. The CDR3 bases are TGCGCCAGCAGCCCTGGTGGACTACTAGGCTGGTTCAATGAGCAGTTCTTC. Its protein is CASSPGGLLGWFNEQFF.

DNA for the CDR3: TGTGCCACCAGCAACGGGACAGGGTACGGAGATACGCAGTATTTT. This gives the protein CATSNGTGYGDTQYF. The chain couples TRBV24-1 to TRBJ2-3, with 9 bases fitting TRBD1. CDR1 is KGHDR and CDR2 is SFDVKD in the germline V gene. V trimming: 7 bases; J trimming: 5 bases; junction bases outside the gene matches: 9. CDR3 size: 15 residues.

This clonotype has at least ten counts. V is TRBV12-3 or TRBV12-4 and J is TRBJ2-3; no clear D. CDR3 length: 15 amino acids. V shed 3 bases and J shed 4 bases, with 14 bases lying between them. The CDR3 nucleotides are TGTGCCAGCAGTTTCTTCTTCCTAGTCGCAGATACGCAGTATTTT. This gives the protein CASSFFFLVADTQYF.

This clonotype was seen a few times. V and J are TRBV28 and TRBJ2-5; possibly TRBD2 for D (6 bases). Germline V gene lookup returns CDR1 MDHEN and CDR2 SYDVKM. V was clipped by 7 bases and J by 3 bases, with 12 bases between them. The CDR3 length is 13 residues. The CDR3, as DNA: TGTGCCAGCACCCCATGGGGGGAAGAGACCCAGTACTTC. Its protein is CASTPWGEETQYF.

This clonotype occurred a few times. This chain uses TRBV20-1 with TRBJ2-7, with D possibly being TRBD1 or TRBD2 (5 bases each). CDR3 length equals 14 residues. Looked up from germline, CDR1 is DFQATT and CDR2 is SNEGSKA (reference sequence). V lost 0 bases and J 7 bases, leaving 16 bases between the germline ends. The CDR3 loop reads CSARDIGAPGEQYF. For the CDR3, the DNA is TGCAGTGCTAGAGATATCGGGGCCCCCGGGGAGCAGTACTTC.

This sequence joins TRBV5-4 and TRBJ1-1; D remains ambiguous. Germline-derived CDR1 and CDR2 are SGHNT and YYREEE (reference sequence). V gave up 2 bases and J gave up 2 bases, with 10 bases separating them. CDR3 size: 14 residues. The CDR3 DNA reads as TGTGCCAGCAGCTTCGGGCTATTAAACACTGAAGCTTTCTTT. Its translation is CASSFGLLNTEAFF.

This clonotype was seen many times. The chain is built from TRBV12-3 or TRBV12-4 and TRBJ2-7; maybe TRBD2 (6 bases). The ends were cut back, 4 bases at V and 9 bases at J, with 10 bases in the middle. The CDR3 length is 11 residues. The CDR3 DNA sequence: TGTGCCAGCAGTTCGGGGGTCGGGCAGTACTTC. Translated, it gives CASSSGVGQYF.

This clonotype has only a few counts. The chain carries TRBV5-1 and TRBJ2-1, with 8 bases matching TRBD1. In germline, CDR1 is SGHRS, CDR2 YFSETQ. The CDR3 totals 15 residues. V dropped 3 bases and J dropped 5; count of bases not matched to a gene: 7. The CDR3 nucleotides are TGCGCCAGCAGCTCCTTGGGACAGGCCCACAATGAGCAGTTCTTC. The encoded protein is CASSSLGQAHNEQFF. The whole variable domain, filled in from reference TRBV5-1 and TRBJ2-1, reads KAGVTQTPRYLIKTRGQQVTLSCSPISGHRSVSWYQQTPGQGLQFLFEYFSETQRNKGNFPGRFSGRQFSNSRSEMNVSTLELGDSALYLCASSSLGQAHNEQFFGPGTRLTVL.

This clonotype was seen only a few times. The chain links TRBV20-1 to TRBJ2-7; 7 positions agree with TRBD2. The length of the CDR3 is 13 residues. The germline V gene has CDR1 DFQATT and CDR2 SNEGSKA (reference sequence). Losses at the gene ends were 3 bases for V and 3 bases for J; bases not matched to a gene: 5. For the CDR3, the DNA is TGCAGTGCTAGTCCCAGCGGGATCTACGAGCAGTACTTC. Protein: CSASPSGIYEQYF.